Given below is one T cell receptor beta chain in context. Its target is unknown. Trimming at V came to 4 bases and at J to 1 base, leaving 6 bases not matched to a gene. Germline V gene sequence: CDR1 WSHSY, CDR2 SAAADI. There are 15 residues in the CDR3. The data derive from a study of shared clonotypes between healthy human individuals. Study as a whole: CD8 memory received one plate per donor, CD8 naive two, CD4 memory three and CD4 naive three.

The method was immunoSEQ multiplex PCR; TCRdb's version includes in-frame clones alone and lacks a portion of them. The sample holds about 2.1 million clones; 85% to 95% are singletons and the top ten take more than 1.5%. Naive CD8 cells comprised CD45RO-negative, CCR7-positively selected cells, excluding terminally differentiated effector memory CD45RA+ cells. Study conclusions and caveats: At large depth, rarefaction still showed sorted-subset sequencing to be incomplete.

This TCR came from a man between 18 and 35 years old in good health. Some clones in this sample may be carry-over from other donors' samples. The sample consisted of naive CD8+ T cells from PBMCs. The chain links TRBV10-2 to TRBJ1-2, with 7 bases lining up with TRBD1. This CDR3 reads CASSGLQGDNYGYTF. CDR3 nucleotide sequence: TGCGCCAGCAGTGGCCTCCAGGGGGATAACTATGGCTACACCTTC.